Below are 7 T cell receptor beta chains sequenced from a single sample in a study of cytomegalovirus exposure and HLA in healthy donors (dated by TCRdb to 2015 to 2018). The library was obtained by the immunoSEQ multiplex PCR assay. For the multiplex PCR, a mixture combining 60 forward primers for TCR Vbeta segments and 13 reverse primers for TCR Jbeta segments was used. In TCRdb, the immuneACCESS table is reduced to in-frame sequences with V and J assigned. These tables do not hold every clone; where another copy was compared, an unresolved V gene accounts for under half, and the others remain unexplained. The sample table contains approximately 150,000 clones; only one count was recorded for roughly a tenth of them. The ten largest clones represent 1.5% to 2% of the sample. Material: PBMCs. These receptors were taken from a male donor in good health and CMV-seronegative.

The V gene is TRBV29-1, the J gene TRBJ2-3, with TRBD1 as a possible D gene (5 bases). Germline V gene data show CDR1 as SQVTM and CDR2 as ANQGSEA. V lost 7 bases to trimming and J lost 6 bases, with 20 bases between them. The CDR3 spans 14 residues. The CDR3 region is CSGTERSKGDTQYF. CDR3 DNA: TGCAGCGGAACTGAGCGCTCCAAGGGGGATACGCAGTATTTT.

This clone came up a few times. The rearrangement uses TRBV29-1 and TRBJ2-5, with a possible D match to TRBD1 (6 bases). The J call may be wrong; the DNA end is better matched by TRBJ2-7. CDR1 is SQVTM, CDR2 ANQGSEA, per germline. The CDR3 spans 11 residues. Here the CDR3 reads CSSSEGGEQYF. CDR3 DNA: TGCAGCTCCTCTGAAGGGGGCGAGCAGTACTTC.

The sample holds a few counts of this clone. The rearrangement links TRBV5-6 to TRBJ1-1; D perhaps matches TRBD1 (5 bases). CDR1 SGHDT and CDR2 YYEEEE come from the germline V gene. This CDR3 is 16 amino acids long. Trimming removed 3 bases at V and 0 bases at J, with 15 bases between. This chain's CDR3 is CASSSLSWGLNTEAFF. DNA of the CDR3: TGTGCCAGCAGCTCCCTGTCATGGGGCCTGAACACTGAAGCTTTCTTT.

The CDR3 DNA follows: TGCGCCAGCAGCCAAGACTCCCGCGGTGGCACCAACTATGGCTACACCTTC. Translating it yields CASSQDSRGGTNYGYTF. J is TRBJ1-2 and V is TRBV4-1, with no clear D. The CDR3 runs 17 residues. Trimming stripped 0 bases from V and 2 bases from J, with 16 bases between. Germline loops: CDR1 MGHRA, CDR2 YSYEKL.

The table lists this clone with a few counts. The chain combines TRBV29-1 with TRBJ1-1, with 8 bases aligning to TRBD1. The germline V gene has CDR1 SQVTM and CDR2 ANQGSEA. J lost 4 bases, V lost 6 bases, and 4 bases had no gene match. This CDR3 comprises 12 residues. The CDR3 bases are TGCAGCGTCCAGACAGGGGCCACTGAAGCTTTCTTT. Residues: CSVQTGATEAFF.

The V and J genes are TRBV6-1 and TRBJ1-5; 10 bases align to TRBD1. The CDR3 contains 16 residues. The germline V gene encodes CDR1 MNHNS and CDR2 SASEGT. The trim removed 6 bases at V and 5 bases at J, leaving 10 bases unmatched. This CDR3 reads CASRERRQGADQPQHF. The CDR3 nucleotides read TGTGCCAGCAGAGAACGGCGACAGGGGGCGGATCAGCCCCAGCATTTT.

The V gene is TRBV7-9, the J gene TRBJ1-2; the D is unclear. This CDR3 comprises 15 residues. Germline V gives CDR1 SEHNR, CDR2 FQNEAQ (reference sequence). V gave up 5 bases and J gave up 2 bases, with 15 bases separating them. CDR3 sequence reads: CASSSRGEENYGYTF. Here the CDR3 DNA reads TGTGCCAGCAGCAGCCGTGGGGAGGAAAACTATGGCTACACCTTC.